Listed below are T cell receptor beta chains from one sample, sequenced in a study of blood T cells in healthy people across ages. MiXCR, run by TCRdb on the 5' RACE reads, gives a single entry per CDR3 protein. The table has 550,000 to 700,000 distinct CDR3 sequences, approximately 25% seen once. Sample: blood. These receptors came from a woman aged 65 to 85 in good health. CDR3s include the opening cysteine and the closing phenylalanine or tryptophan. Fields, in order: clone size, D gene, V gene, J gene, CDR3 protein, CDR3 DNA. D genes are given only for firm matches. For some rows the clone size is stated as once, few or many, or as a class when expanded; others skip it.

abundance: -; d_gene: TRBD2; v_gene: TRBV10-3; j_gene: TRBJ2-7; CDR3aa: CAINLAGGTNEQYF; CDR3nt: TGTGCCATCAACCTAGCGGGGGGTACAAACGAGCAGTACTTC
abundance: -; d_gene: -; v_gene: TRBV7-2; j_gene: TRBJ2-1; CDR3aa: CASSTTRGGEQFF; CDR3nt: TGTGCCAGCAGCACTACTCGCGGGGGCGAGCAGTTCTTC
abundance: -; d_gene: TRBD2; v_gene: TRBV11-2; j_gene: TRBJ2-1; CDR3aa: CASSSPRPTSGGIEGSYNEQFF; CDR3nt: TGTGCCAGCAGCTCCCCCCGACCGACTAGCGGGGGGATCGAGGGATCCTACAATGAGCAGTTCTTC
abundance: -; d_gene: -; v_gene: TRBV9; j_gene: TRBJ1-1; CDR3aa: CASSPGPSNF; CDR3nt: TGTGCCAGCAGTCCGGGCCCTTCAAATTTT
abundance: few; d_gene: TRBD1; v_gene: TRBV28; j_gene: TRBJ2-7; CDR3aa: CASLPRGQESSYEQYF; CDR3nt: TGTGCCAGCTTACCCCGGGGACAGGAGAGTTCCTACGAGCAGTACTTC
abundance: -; d_gene: -; v_gene: TRBV29-1; j_gene: TRBJ1-2; CDR3aa: CSVTDGDGYTF; CDR3nt: TGCAGCGTTACGGATGGGGACGGCTACACCTTC
abundance: -; d_gene: TRBD1; v_gene: TRBV29-1; j_gene: TRBJ2-7; CDR3aa: CSAVRDRSYEQYF; CDR3nt: TGCAGCGCTGTCCGGGACAGGTCCTACGAGCAGTACTTC
abundance: -; d_gene: -; v_gene: TRBV5-1; j_gene: TRBJ1-5; CDR3aa: CASSLGDPHNQPQHF; CDR3nt: TGCGCCAGCAGCTTGGGAGATCCCCACAATCAGCCCCAGCATTTT
abundance: few; d_gene: TRBD2; v_gene: TRBV20-1; j_gene: TRBJ2-2; CDR3aa: CSAETGTSGGAGTGELFF; CDR3nt: TGCAGTGCTGAAACCGGGACTAGCGGGGGGGCAGGAACCGGGGAGCTGTTTTTT
abundance: -; d_gene: -; v_gene: TRBV11-2; j_gene: TRBJ1-4; CDR3aa: CASSFGGDREKLFF; CDR3nt: TGTGCCAGCAGCTTCGGAGGGGATAGAGAAAAACTGTTTTTT
abundance: few; d_gene: -; v_gene: TRBV15; j_gene: TRBJ2-6; CDR3aa: CATSRAGTPSSGANVLTF; CDR3nt: TGTGCCACCAGCAGAGCAGGGACCCCCTCCTCTGGGGCCAACGTCCTGACTTTC
abundance: -; d_gene: -; v_gene: TRBV11-2; j_gene: TRBJ2-4; CDR3aa: CASSLDLAGLNIQYF; CDR3nt: TGTGCCAGCAGCTTAGATCTCGCGGGGCTAAACATTCAGTACTTC
abundance: few; d_gene: -; v_gene: TRBV7-9; j_gene: TRBJ2-2; CDR3aa: CASSLGSGRAGELFF; CDR3nt: TGTGCCAGCAGCTTAGGGAGTGGCCGGGCCGGGGAGCTGTTTTTT
abundance: few; d_gene: TRBD1; v_gene: TRBV11-1; j_gene: TRBJ1-1; CDR3aa: CASSYNRGMNTEAFF; CDR3nt: TGTGCCAGCAGCTACAACAGGGGGATGAACACTGAAGCTTTCTTT
abundance: few; d_gene: TRBD1; v_gene: TRBV18; j_gene: TRBJ2-7; CDR3aa: CASSPTGWPGGAKYEQYF; CDR3nt: TGTGCCAGCTCACCAACGGGATGGCCAGGGGGCGCCAAGTACGAGCAGTACTTC
abundance: -; d_gene: -; v_gene: TRBV9; j_gene: TRBJ1-3; CDR3aa: CASSEAPGTSGNTIYF; CDR3nt: TGTGCCAGCAGCGAAGCCCCAGGCACCTCTGGAAACACCATATATTTT
abundance: -; d_gene: TRBD1; v_gene: TRBV20-1; j_gene: TRBJ1-1; CDR3aa: CSAGKDRGWLNTEAFF; CDR3nt: TGCAGTGCTGGAAAGGACAGGGGGTGGTTGAACACTGAAGCTTTCTTT
abundance: -; d_gene: TRBD1; v_gene: TRBV18; j_gene: TRBJ2-7; CDR3aa: CASSSWTGGLAPEQYF; CDR3nt: TGTGCCAGCTCAAGCTGGACAGGGGGATTGGCCCCCGAGCAGTACTTC
abundance: few; d_gene: -; v_gene: TRBV7-2; j_gene: TRBJ2-1; CDR3aa: CASSLDAGTNYNEQFF; CDR3nt: TGTGCCAGCAGTTTAGATGCCGGGACAAACTACAATGAGCAGTTCTTC
abundance: few; d_gene: TRBD1; v_gene: TRBV6-1; j_gene: TRBJ2-4; CDR3aa: CASSRRGQGGQNIQYF; CDR3nt: TGTGCCAGCAGTAGAAGAGGACAGGGCGGTCAAAACATTCAGTACTTC
abundance: few; d_gene: -; v_gene: TRBV20-1; j_gene: TRBJ1-1; CDR3aa: CSARYTEAFF; CDR3nt: TGCAGTGCTCGATACACTGAAGCTTTCTTT
abundance: -; d_gene: TRBD2; v_gene: TRBV27; j_gene: TRBJ2-3; CDR3aa: CASSLKREGPDTQYF; CDR3nt: TGTGCCAGCAGTTTAAAGCGGGAGGGCCCAGATACGCAGTATTTT
abundance: few; d_gene: -; v_gene: TRBV29-1; j_gene: TRBJ2-7; CDR3aa: CSVAEFRIEQYF; CDR3nt: TGCAGCGTTGCAGAATTTCGGATCGAGCAGTACTTC
abundance: few; d_gene: TRBD1; v_gene: TRBV9; j_gene: TRBJ2-2; CDR3aa: CASSPGGQGNTGELFF; CDR3nt: TGTGCCAGCAGCCCGGGGGGACAGGGCAACACCGGGGAGCTGTTTTTT
abundance: -; d_gene: -; v_gene: TRBV20-1; j_gene: TRBJ2-5; CDR3aa: CSAGGLATETQYF; CDR3nt: TGCAGTGCCGGAGGGCTAGCAACGGAGACCCAGTACTTC
abundance: -; d_gene: TRBD1; v_gene: TRBV7-3; j_gene: TRBJ1-1; CDR3aa: CASSSTGTGGTEAFF; CDR3nt: TGTGCCAGCAGCTCCACCGGGACAGGGGGGACTGAAGCTTTCTTT
abundance: few; d_gene: -; v_gene: TRBV29-1; j_gene: TRBJ2-2; CDR3aa: CSVRPGDRTRELFF; CDR3nt: TGCAGCGTTCGGCCAGGGGACCGGACCCGGGAGCTGTTTTTT
abundance: few; d_gene: TRBD2; v_gene: TRBV4-2; j_gene: TRBJ2-1; CDR3aa: CASSQVGGLAGGVYNEQFF; CDR3nt: TGTGCCAGCAGCCAAGTCGGGGGACTAGCGGGGGGAGTCTACAATGAGCAGTTCTTC
abundance: -; d_gene: TRBD2; v_gene: TRBV5-1; j_gene: TRBJ2-3; CDR3aa: CACRPSGGASTQYF; CDR3nt: TGCGCCTGCAGACCCTCGGGGGGGGCCTCCACGCAGTATTTT
abundance: -; d_gene: TRBD1; v_gene: TRBV13; j_gene: TRBJ1-5; CDR3aa: CASSLGTGYQPQHF; CDR3nt: TGTGCCAGCAGCCTTGGGACAGGCTATCAGCCCCAGCATTTT
abundance: -; d_gene: -; v_gene: TRBV7-2; j_gene: TRBJ1-4; CDR3aa: CASSADLGANEKLFF; CDR3nt: TGTGCCAGCAGCGCCGACTTGGGGGCTAATGAAAAACTGTTTTTT
abundance: -; d_gene: -; v_gene: TRBV2; j_gene: TRBJ2-1; CDR3aa: CASTSRQLGGEQFF; CDR3nt: TGTGCCAGCACCTCCCGCCAGCTTGGAGGTGAGCAGTTCTTC
abundance: few; d_gene: TRBD2; v_gene: TRBV6-5; j_gene: TRBJ2-5; CDR3aa: CASSYSGVFQGTQYF; CDR3nt: TGTGCCAGCAGTTACAGCGGGGTCTTCCAAGGGACCCAGTACTTC
abundance: few; d_gene: -; v_gene: TRBV2; j_gene: TRBJ2-5; CDR3aa: CAGGAGPQETQYF; CDR3nt: TGTGCCGGCGGGGCGGGGCCTCAAGAGACCCAGTACTTC
abundance: -; d_gene: -; v_gene: TRBV5-1; j_gene: TRBJ1-2; CDR3aa: CASSLAGAGYGYTF; CDR3nt: TGCGCCAGCAGCTTGGCCGGGGCGGGCTATGGCTACACCTTC
abundance: -; d_gene: -; v_gene: TRBV6-2/TRBV6-3; j_gene: TRBJ2-5; CDR3aa: CASSYRDYQETQYF; CDR3nt: TGTGCCAGCAGCTACCGGGACTACCAAGAGACCCAGTACTTC
abundance: -; d_gene: -; v_gene: TRBV2; j_gene: TRBJ2-5; CDR3aa: CASSEEGGTTRYF; CDR3nt: TGTGCCAGCAGTGAAGAGGGGGGGACAACTCGGTACTTC
abundance: -; d_gene: TRBD2; v_gene: TRBV5-1; j_gene: TRBJ2-2; CDR3aa: CASSNYRGLAGETGELFF; CDR3nt: TGCGCCAGCAGCAACTACCGGGGACTAGCGGGGGAAACCGGGGAGCTGTTTTTT
abundance: -; d_gene: TRBD2; v_gene: TRBV5-1; j_gene: TRBJ2-3; CDR3aa: CASSLERGGKIDTQYF; CDR3nt: TGCGCCAGCAGCTTGGAGCGGGGGGGGAAGATAGATACGCAGTATTTT
abundance: few; d_gene: -; v_gene: TRBV2; j_gene: TRBJ2-7; CDR3aa: CASSRDGEVYEQYF; CDR3nt: TGTGCCAGCAGCCGGGACGGAGAGGTCTACGAGCAGTACTTC
abundance: -; d_gene: -; v_gene: TRBV5-1; j_gene: TRBJ2-1; CDR3aa: CASSLRAEGGIYNEQFF; CDR3nt: TGCGCCAGCAGCTTGCGGGCAGAAGGGGGGATTTACAATGAGCAGTTCTTC
abundance: -; d_gene: -; v_gene: TRBV18; j_gene: TRBJ2-7; CDR3aa: CASSRNIETYEQYF; CDR3nt: TGTGCCAGCTCACGGAATATAGAGACCTACGAGCAGTACTTC
abundance: -; d_gene: -; v_gene: TRBV9; j_gene: TRBJ2-7; CDR3aa: CASSVVTSSNYEQYF; CDR3nt: TGTGCCAGCAGCGTAGTAACTAGCTCCAACTACGAGCAGTACTTC
abundance: -; d_gene: -; v_gene: TRBV6-2/TRBV6-3; j_gene: TRBJ2-7; CDR3aa: CASSYQASSYEQYF; CDR3nt: TGTGCCAGCAGTTACCAGGCAAGCTCCTACGAGCAGTACTTC
abundance: many; d_gene: -; v_gene: TRBV21-1; j_gene: TRBJ2-5; CDR3aa: CARSNISRAQYF; CDR3nt: TGTGCCAGGAGCAACATTTCAAGGGCCCAGTACTTC
abundance: few; d_gene: TRBD1; v_gene: TRBV5-1; j_gene: TRBJ2-4; CDR3aa: CASSLGTGQGTKNIQYF; CDR3nt: TGCGCCAGCAGCTTGGGGACCGGACAGGGAACCAAAAACATTCAGTACTTC
abundance: -; d_gene: -; v_gene: TRBV12-5; j_gene: TRBJ1-5; CDR3aa: CASGLVYTGGNQPQHF; CDR3nt: TGTGCTAGTGGTTTGGTATACACTGGGGGCAATCAGCCCCAGCATTTT
abundance: few; d_gene: TRBD1; v_gene: TRBV4-2; j_gene: TRBJ2-7; CDR3aa: CASNAGTGETYEQYF; CDR3nt: TGTGCCAGTAACGCCGGGACAGGGGAAACCTACGAGCAGTACTTC
abundance: -; d_gene: -; v_gene: TRBV20-1; j_gene: TRBJ1-2; CDR3aa: CSAPDGFGLYGYTF; CDR3nt: TGCAGTGCCCCCGACGGGTTCGGTCTCTATGGCTACACCTTC
abundance: -; d_gene: TRBD2; v_gene: TRBV7-2; j_gene: TRBJ2-5; CDR3aa: CASSLLGRAGGPETQYF; CDR3nt: TGTGCCAGCAGCTTATTGGGTCGAGCGGGGGGGCCGGAGACCCAGTACTTC
abundance: few; d_gene: -; v_gene: TRBV15; j_gene: TRBJ1-5; CDR3aa: CATSRSQDQPQHF; CDR3nt: TGTGCCACCAGCAGATCACAGGATCAGCCCCAGCATTTT